The next 29 T cell receptor beta chains were all read from a single sample in a study of T cell changes during pregnancy in multiple sclerosis. Produced via immunoSEQ multiplex PCR; TCRdb's table is partial and in-frame only. The sample gives about 70,000 clones, around 90% of which show up once; 2.1% is in the top ten. The source material was peripheral blood, sampled in the second trimester of pregnancy. These receptors were taken from a female donor in good health, enrolled as a control in a pregnancy study.

In this sample, this clone turned up once. This chain links TRBV28 with TRBJ2-7; the D gene is possibly TRBD2 (6 bases). Trimming stripped 5 bases from V and 2 bases from J, with 19 bases between. CDR1 is MDHEN, CDR2 SYDVKM, per germline. CDR3 length equals 16 residues. The CDR3 protein is CASSPPEWGDTYEQYF. As DNA, the CDR3 is TGTGCCAGCAGTCCCCCCGAGTGGGGGGATACCTACGAGCAGTACTTC.

V and J are TRBV5-1 and TRBJ2-3; no reliable D call. The CDR3 length is 15 residues. V lost 0 bases and J lost 0, with 8 bases in between. Germline values: CDR1 SGHRS, CDR2 YFSETQ. CDR3 sequence (DNA): TGCGCCAGCAGCTTGGGGCAGACTAGCACAGATACGCAGTATTTT. Its protein is CASSLGQTSTDTQYF. The full variable domain, completed using reference TRBV5-1 and TRBJ2-3, is KAGVTQTPRYLIKTRGQQVTLSCSPISGHRSVSWYQQTPGQGLQFLFEYFSETQRNKGNFPGRFSGRQFSNSRSEMNVSTLELGDSALYLCASSLGQTSTDTQYFGPGTRLTVL.

This clone was recorded once. The chain carries TRBV10-3 and TRBJ1-1; a possible D gene is TRBD1 (5 bases). Germline V gene lookup returns CDR1 ENHRY and CDR2 SYGVKD. This CDR3 is 15 amino acids long. V lost 5 bases and J 5 bases, leaving 18 bases between the germline ends. As DNA, the CDR3 is TGTGCCATCAGTCCTCGGCAGGGCGGTGAGACTGAAGCTTTCTTT. Encoded protein: CAISPRQGGETEAFF.

This clone was picked up a small number of times. In the same sample, other DNA sequences code for this CDR3. CDR3 amino acids: CASSSQGTEAFF. The CDR3 nucleotides read TGCGCCAGCAGCTCCCAGGGCACTGAAGCTTTCTTT. The chain links TRBV5-1 to TRBJ1-1; D is perhaps TRBD1 (5 bases). The CDR3 covers 12 residues. Trimming removed 3 bases from V and 4 bases from J, with 7 bases in between. Germline CDR1 is SGHRS and CDR2 is YFSETQ.

This sequence joins TRBV6-5 and TRBJ1-1; D unclear. This CDR3 contains 12 residues. V was pared by 2 bases and J by 5 bases, with 6 bases between. The germline V gene encodes CDR1 MNHEY and CDR2 SVGAGI. CDR3 nucleotide sequence: TGTGCCAGCAGTTACGGGGAGACTGAAGCTTTCTTT. This gives the protein CASSYGETEAFF.

The chain recombines TRBV4-3 with TRBJ2-7; D not certain. Deletions cut 0 bases from V and 0 bases from J, with 6 bases between. CDR3 size: 14 residues. Germline V gives CDR1 LGHNA, CDR2 YSLEER. The CDR3 region has the DNA TGCGCCAGCAGCCAAGAAGAGAGCTCCTACGAGCAGTACTTC. Amino acid sequence: CASSQEESSYEQYF.

The genes are TRBV12-5 and TRBJ1-2; perhaps TRBD1 as D (6 bases). From germline, CDR1 is LGHNT and CDR2 FRNRAP. CDR3 length: 16 amino acids. V was pared by 6 bases and J by 2 bases, with 19 bases between. CDR3 DNA sequence: TGTGCTAGTGGAGCGGGGTCCGGGGGGGGCAACTATGGCTACACCTTC. Its translation: CASGAGSGGGNYGYTF.

CDR3 protein: CASSQQVGYEQYF. CDR3 bases: TGCGCCAGCAGCCAACAGGTGGGCTACGAGCAGTACTTC. The genes are TRBV4-1 and TRBJ2-7, with D unresolved. Trimming left V 2 bases short and J 3 bases short, with 8 bases between. The CDR3 totals 13 residues. The germline CDR1 and CDR2 sequences are MGHRA and YSYEKL.

J is TRBJ2-5 and V is TRBV6-5; TRBD2 might be the D (5 bases). The CDR3 length is 15 residues. Trimming took off 5 bases at V and 5 bases at J, with 18 bases between the two ends. The germline V gene encodes CDR1 MNHEY and CDR2 SVGAGI. CDR3 loop: CASSPRGGQGETQYF. In DNA form, the CDR3 reads TGTGCCAGCAGTCCCCGTGGAGGTCAAGGGGAGACCCAGTACTTC.

The chain couples TRBV7-2 to TRBJ1-6, with 7 bases identical to TRBD1. The germline V gene has CDR1 SGHTA and CDR2 FQGNSA. There are 17 residues in the CDR3. V dropped 2 bases and J dropped 7; count of bases not matched to a gene: 11. The CDR3 DNA is TGTGCCAGCAGCTTATGGGGGGTGGGACAGCAAAATTCACCCCTCCACTTT. It specifies CASSLWGVGQQNSPLHF.

The chain recombines TRBV7-3 with TRBJ2-5; 7 positions agree with TRBD2. Looked up from germline, CDR1 is SGHTA and CDR2 is FQGTGA. After removal of 1 base from V and 7 bases from J, the junction contained 9 bases not matched to a gene. The CDR3 spans 15 residues. The CDR3 DNA reads as TGTGCCAGCAGCTTAAGCGGGGGTACAACGGGGACCCAGTACTTC. Translation gives CASSLSGGTTGTQYF.

The genes are TRBV19 and TRBJ2-1, with 7 nucleotides matching TRBD1. The CDR3 covers 13 residues. From germline, CDR1 is LNHDA and CDR2 SQIVND (reference sequence). J gave up 6 bases and V 6 bases, and 5 bases lay outside the gene matches. The CDR3 loop reads CASRLTGANEQFF. The CDR3 DNA is TGTGCCAGTAGGCTCACAGGGGCCAATGAGCAGTTCTTC.

V and J are TRBV28 and TRBJ1-1, with 11 bases matching TRBD1. The CDR3 sequence is 16 residues long. The V gene's germline CDR1 is MDHEN and CDR2 SYDVKM. Trimming at V came to 6 bases and at J to 4 bases, leaving 10 bases not matched to a gene. The CDR3 region is CASRPEGQGAGTEAFF. As DNA, the CDR3 is TGTGCCAGCAGGCCCGAAGGACAGGGGGCGGGCACTGAAGCTTTCTTT.

The gene calls are TRBV6-6 and TRBJ1-5, with D possibly matching TRBD1 (6 bases). The CDR3 has 13 amino acids. Germline-derived CDR1 and CDR2 are MNHNY and SVGAGI (reference sequence). Trimming took 3 bases from V and 6 from J, leaving 9 bases between them. The CDR3 DNA reads as TGTGCCAGCAGTTATAGGGGGAGTCAGCCCCAGCATTTT. It is translated as CASSYRGSQPQHF.

This chain links TRBV28 with TRBJ1-5; 7 positions agree with TRBD1. This CDR3 is 15 amino acids long. V dropped 6 bases and J dropped 6; count of bases not matched to a gene: 11. Germline V gene sequence: CDR1 MDHEN, CDR2 SYDVKM. The CDR3 reads CASSPTGQESQPQHF. CDR3 nucleotide sequence: TGTGCCAGCAGCCCAACCGGACAGGAGAGTCAGCCCCAGCATTTT.

CDR3 region: CAISGVGAGGRYEQYF. The CDR3 DNA reads TGTGCCATCAGTGGGGTGGGAGCGGGGGGACGCTACGAGCAGTACTTC. V and J are TRBV10-3 and TRBJ2-7; 9 nucleotides line up with TRBD2. This CDR3 comprises 16 residues. Germline CDR1 is ENHRY and CDR2 is SYGVKD. J lost 3 bases, V lost 4 bases, and 10 bases had no gene match.

The V gene is TRBV2, the J gene TRBJ1-4; 7 nucleotides line up with TRBD1. Germline CDR1 reads SNHLY; CDR2 reads FYNNEI. V gave up 10 bases and J gave up 4 bases; unmatched junction bases: 6. The CDR3 contains 13 residues. The CDR3 nucleotides are TGTGCCACCGGGACAGTCAGTAATGAAAAACTGTTTTTT. Its translation: CATGTVSNEKLFF.

The rearrangement uses TRBV7-9 and TRBJ1-1, with D perhaps matching TRBD1 (6 bases). This CDR3 has 15 amino acids. From germline, CDR1 is SEHNR and CDR2 FQNEAQ (reference sequence). The ends were cut back, 1 base at V and 6 bases at J, with 15 bases in the middle. The CDR3 loop reads CASSLGPSTGAEAFF. The CDR3 region has the DNA TGTGCCAGCAGCTTAGGCCCTTCGACAGGAGCTGAAGCTTTCTTT.

The rearrangement uses TRBV9 and TRBJ1-6; possible D gene TRBD1, 5 bases. The CDR3 loop spans 15 amino acids. The V and J ends lost 3 bases and 8 bases respectively, with 15 bases between them. CDR1 SGDLS and CDR2 YYNGEE come from the germline V gene. The chain's CDR3 is CASSASGLWYSPLHF. In DNA form, the CDR3 reads TGTGCCAGCAGCGCCTCGGGACTTTGGTATTCACCCCTCCACTTT.

J is TRBJ2-5 and V is TRBV5-8; the D is unclear. There are 13 residues in the CDR3. V gave up 1 base and J gave up 5 bases, with 9 bases separating them. Germline values: CDR1 SGHTS, CDR2 YDEGEE. Here the CDR3 reads CASSLIEAETQYF. The CDR3, as DNA: TGTGCCAGCAGCTTGATAGAGGCGGAGACCCAGTACTTC.

A few counts support this clone. The CDR3 sequence is CASSNSRGGGPYEQYF. Here the CDR3 DNA reads TGTGCCAGCTCCAATTCCAGGGGCGGGGGCCCATACGAGCAGTACTTC. This rearrangement joins TRBV7-2 to TRBJ2-7; D perhaps matches TRBD2 (7 bases). Between the trimmed V and J ends, which lost 8 bases and 4 bases, there was a span of 24 bases. This CDR3 region has 16 residues. Germline CDR1 SGHTA, CDR2 FQGNSA.

This chain connects TRBV5-3 to TRBJ2-6; TRBD1 aligns across 8 bases. TRBV5-3 is treated as an ORF (open reading frame) with a function not yet certain. The CDR3 is 16 amino acids. The ends lost 9 bases at V and 1 base at J; junction bases unmatched: 9. The CDR3 DNA reads as TGTGCCACGCCAGGACAGGGATTGTCTGGGGCCAACGTCCTGACTTTC. This translates into CATPGQGLSGANVLTF.

The V call is TRBV5-1, the J call TRBJ1-1; D remains ambiguous. The ends were cut back, 0 bases at V and 4 bases at J, with 10 bases in the middle. The CDR3 extends over 14 amino acids. Germline V gives CDR1 SGHRS, CDR2 YFSETQ. The CDR3 loop reads CASSLDAVSTEAFF. The CDR3 DNA is TGCGCCAGCAGCTTGGATGCGGTGAGCACTGAAGCTTTCTTT. Looking up the rest from reference TRBV5-1 and TRBJ1-1 gives the full variable domain: KAGVTQTPRYLIKTRGQQVTLSCSPISGHRSVSWYQQTPGQGLQFLFEYFSETQRNKGNFPGRFSGRQFSNSRSEMNVSTLELGDSALYLCASSLDAVSTEAFFGQGTRLTVV.

This clone was counted a single time. The chain combines TRBV5-6 with TRBJ2-5, with 7 nucleotides matching TRBD1. The V gene end was trimmed by 4 bases and the J gene end by 4 bases; junction bases not matched to a gene: 7. The CDR3 has 14 amino acids. Germline-derived CDR1 and CDR2 are SGHDT and YYEEEE. The chain's CDR3 is CASSMTGSAETQYF. In nucleotides, the CDR3 is TGTGCCAGCAGCATGACAGGGAGCGCAGAGACCCAGTACTTC.

The J gene is TRBJ1-2, the V gene TRBV19; D may be TRBD1 (6 bases). The V gene's germline CDR1 is LNHDA and CDR2 SQIVND (reference sequence). V lost 3 bases and J lost 4, with 21 bases in between. CDR3 length: 17 amino acids. The CDR3 coding sequence is TGTGCCAGTAGTATCACTTGGCGGCAGGGGCTCCCCTATGGCTACACCTTC. Its translation is CASSITWRQGLPYGYTF.

The J gene is TRBJ1-5, the V gene TRBV28, with D possibly being TRBD1 (5 bases). Trimming shortened V by 2 bases and J by 2 bases, and 13 bases separated the two germline ends. The germline V gene encodes CDR1 MDHEN and CDR2 SYDVKM. The CDR3 is 16 amino acids. The CDR3 is CASSLLGVIGNQPQHF. The DNA for the CDR3 is TGTGCCAGCAGTTTACTAGGGGTGATCGGCAATCAGCCCCAGCATTTT.

The V call is TRBV28, the J call TRBJ1-1, with D unclear. The CDR3 has 10 residues. The V end was cut by 4 bases, the J end by 7 bases, with 4 bases between. Looked up from germline, CDR1 is MDHEN and CDR2 is SYDVKM. In DNA, the CDR3 is TGTGCCAGCAGTTCATTTGAAGCTTTCTTT. Its protein is CASSSFEAFF.

V and J are TRBV19 and TRBJ1-2, with 9 bases fitting TRBD1. Germline V gene sequence: CDR1 LNHDA, CDR2 SQIVND (reference sequence). V lost 6 bases to trimming and J lost 7 bases; unmatched junction nucleotides: 6. This CDR3 is built from 13 residues. CDR3 residues: CASREQGASGYTF. As DNA, the CDR3 is TGTGCCAGTAGGGAACAGGGGGCGTCTGGCTACACCTTC.

This clone was seen more than once but under ten times. The chain is built from TRBV4-3 and TRBJ1-1; D not resolved. Per germline, CDR1 LGHNA and CDR2 YSLEER. The CDR3 is 13 residues long. The V end was cut by 0 bases, the J end by 6 bases, with 8 bases between. CDR3 in amino acids: CASSQDPRAEAFF. The CDR3 DNA follows: TGCGCCAGCAGCCAAGACCCGAGGGCTGAAGCTTTCTTT.